The clone carrying this T cell receptor beta chain has a count of ten or more. Its antigen is undetermined. The sample belongs to a study of blood T cells in healthy people across ages. Study summary: Capturing about one barcoded beta molecule per two T cells was achieved by template switching. Study findings and constraints: Higher diversity, along with more naive CD4+ cells, distinguished long-lived donors from aged donors. Changes seen in expanded clonotypes were possibly confounded by donor CMV status left unknown.

A sample-barcoded 5' primer and a J-beta primer mix were used in a second PCR of roughly 7 to 11 cycles. The template-switch adaptor, which had 12 random nucleotides, put a tag on each cDNA molecule. TCRdb ran MiXCR on the 5' RACE reads and lists one entry per CDR3 protein. The repertoire holds roughly 700,000 distinct CDR3 sequences, with about 30% as singletons. The source is a woman of 80 years or more in good health. Sequenced input: blood.

DNA for the CDR3: TGTGCCAGCAGCCAACCACAGGAGGAGGGCTACACCTTC. Translating gives CASSQPQEEGYTF. The rearrangement uses TRBV4-2 and TRBJ1-2, with D perhaps matching TRBD1 (5 bases). The CDR3 is 13 amino acids. From germline, CDR1 is LGHNA and CDR2 YNFKEQ. V lost 2 bases to trimming and J lost 8 bases, with 12 bases between them.